The clone carrying this T cell receptor beta chain was counted at least ten times. What it recognizes is unknown. This sample was included in a study of regulatory T cells in long-lasting Graves disease. The CDR3 consists of 16 residues. V dropped 1 base and J dropped 5; count of bases not matched to a gene: 5. CDR1 LGHNT and CDR2 FRNRAP come from the germline V gene. Time point indicated: newly diagnosed GD, antithyroid drugs for less than 3 months. Researchers made the TCR library from RNA that was extracted from PBMCs. EDTA tubes received around 9 milliliters of drawn peripheral blood. Overall study results and limits: Graves' patients with persistent disease showed TCR diversity lower than patients newly diagnosed. Favored usage of TRBV28, TRBJ1-2 and TRBJ2-5 was recorded in persistent disease.

With iRepertoire HTBI primers and Arm-PCR of CDR3 regions, TCR beta libraries were built. TCRdb reanalysed the multiplex PCR reads using MiXCR and keeps one entry per CDR3 protein. There are 350,000 to 400,000 distinct CDR3 sequences in the sample; about 14% occur only once, and about a fifth lies in the top ten. The clonotype comes from a female donor with Graves disease. The sample here was peripheral blood mononuclear cells (PBMCs), taken at new diagnosis, from a patient treated with antithyroid drugs. V and J are TRBV12-5 and TRBJ1-6; 7 nucleotides line up with TRBD1. CDR3 DNA: TGTGCTAGTGGTTTGGCCACAGGGGACCATAATTCACCCCTCCACTTT. Its protein is CASGLATGDHNSPLHF.